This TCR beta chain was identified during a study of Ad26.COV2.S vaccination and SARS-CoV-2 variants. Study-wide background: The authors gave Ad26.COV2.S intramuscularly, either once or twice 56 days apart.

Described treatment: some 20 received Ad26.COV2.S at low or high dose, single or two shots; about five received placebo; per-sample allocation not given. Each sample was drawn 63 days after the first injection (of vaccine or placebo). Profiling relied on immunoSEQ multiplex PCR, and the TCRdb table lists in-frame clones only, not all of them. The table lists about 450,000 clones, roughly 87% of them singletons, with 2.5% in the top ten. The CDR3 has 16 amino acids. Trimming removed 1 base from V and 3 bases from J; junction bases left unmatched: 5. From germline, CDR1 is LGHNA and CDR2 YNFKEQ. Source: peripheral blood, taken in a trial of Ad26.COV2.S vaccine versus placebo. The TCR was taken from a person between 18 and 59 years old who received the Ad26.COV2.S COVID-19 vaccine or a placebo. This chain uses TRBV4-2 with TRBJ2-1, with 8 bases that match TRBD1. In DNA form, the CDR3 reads TGTGCCAGCAGCCAAGTGGGACAGGAGCGCTACAATGAGCAGTTCTTC. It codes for CASSQVGQERYNEQFF.